The present entry profiles one T cell receptor (beta chain) with its context. Using immunoSEQ multiplex PCR, the repertoire was profiled, and TCRdb retains in-frame clones only, with some absent. The sample lists 200,000 to 250,000 clones, 82% seen once, with 8.2% in the top ten. Patients at the Seattle site were enrolled during active infection and followed longitudinally. The source of the sample is a study of blood T cell repertoires in COVID-19. Whole-study context: Material from acute and convalescent COVID-19 was sourced from the United States, Italy and Spain. PBMCs, B-cell-depleted T cells, or T cells provided the cDNA or gDNA that made up the material.

Per the germline V gene, CDR1 is LGHNA and CDR2 is YNFKEQ. Trimming took 3 bases from V and 5 from J; bases not matched to a gene: 14. The CDR3 length is 17 residues. Sequencing used peripheral blood. The J gene is TRBJ2-3, the V gene TRBV4-2; TRBD2 agrees at 7 bases. This clonotype originated in an elderly woman with COVID-19, enrolled during active disease. CDR3: CASSQTPSSGKGDTQYF. In DNA form, the CDR3 reads TGTGCCAGCAGCCAGACTCCATCTAGCGGTAAGGGAGATACGCAGTATTTT.